These 32 T cell receptor beta chains were all obtained from the same sample, sequenced in a study of cytomegalovirus exposure and HLA in healthy donors. The primer mix had 60 Vbeta and 13 Jbeta primers. Produced via immunoSEQ multiplex PCR; TCRdb's table is partial and in-frame only. The profile shows about 190,000 clones, around 80% of them singletons. Specimen: PBMCs. The receptors here all came from a woman in her 30s in good health and CMV-seronegative.

The chain links TRBV27 to TRBJ2-7, with TRBD1 matching 8 bases. The CDR3 contains 13 residues. CDR1 and CDR2 (germline): MNHEY, SMNVEV (reference sequence). With V trimmed by 5 bases and J by 3 bases, 3 bases remained unmatched. The CDR3 DNA sequence: TGTGCCAGCAGTGCTGGGACAGGCTACGAGCAGTACTTC. It yields the protein CASSAGTGYEQYF.

The rearrangement joins TRBV7-9 to TRBJ1-2; TRBD1 aligns across 11 bases. From germline, CDR1 is SEHNR and CDR2 FQNEAQ (reference sequence). This CDR3 contains 16 residues. With 3 bases clipped from V and 7 bases from J, the junction kept 10 bases outside the gene matches. The CDR3 loop is CASSLTYIGTGGGYTF. The CDR3 DNA follows: TGTGCCAGCAGCTTGACCTACATAGGGACAGGGGGTGGCTACACCTTC.

The chain employs TRBV5-6 and TRBJ2-1; weak D call: TRBD2 (7 bases). Germline V CDR1 and CDR2: SGHDT, YYEEEE. V was shortened by 3 bases and J by 3 bases, with 16 bases between the two germline ends. The CDR3 length is 16 residues. The CDR3: CASSSGGGIYYNEQFF. The CDR3 DNA is TGTGCCAGCAGCTCGGGGGGCGGGATATACTACAATGAGCAGTTCTTC.

This chain uses TRBV7-2 with TRBJ2-6, with 7 bases lining up with TRBD1. V shed 5 bases and J 0 bases; nucleotides not matched to a gene: 4. The CDR3 loop spans 16 amino acids. The germline V gene has CDR1 SGHTA and CDR2 FQGNSA. CDR3 sequence: CASSRRTGSGANVLTF. The CDR3 nucleotides read TGTGCCAGCAGCAGACGGACAGGCTCTGGGGCCAACGTCCTGACTTTC.

This chain joins TRBV9 and TRBJ1-2; TRBD1 might be the D (6 bases). The CDR3 is made up of 13 amino acids. V was cut by 1 base and J by 2 bases, with 6 bases left in between. Germline V gene sequence: CDR1 SGDLS, CDR2 YYNGEE. CDR3 region: CASSVQGNYGYTF. CDR3 in DNA: TGTGCCAGCAGCGTACAGGGGAACTATGGCTACACCTTC.

The CDR3 is CASSLRQGSSYNSPLHF. In DNA form, the CDR3 reads TGTGCCAGCAGCTTGAGACAGGGAAGCTCCTATAATTCACCCCTCCACTTT. The chain combines TRBV5-6 with TRBJ1-6, with TRBD1 matching 7 bases. In germline, CDR1 is SGHDT, CDR2 YYEEEE. This CDR3 spans 17 amino acids. Trimming took 1 base from V and 0 from J; bases not matched to a gene: 4.

The chain recombines TRBV5-1 with TRBJ1-1; TRBD1 agrees at 9 bases. V gave up 1 base and J gave up 6 bases; unmatched junction bases: 4. The length of the CDR3 is 14 residues. Germline values: CDR1 SGHRS, CDR2 YFSETQ. This CDR3 is CASSLRQGDSEAFF. The CDR3 region has the DNA TGCGCCAGCAGCTTGCGACAGGGGGATTCTGAAGCTTTCTTT.

The V call is TRBV2, the J call TRBJ2-5; TRBD2 agrees at 9 bases. This CDR3 is built from 14 residues. Germline V gives CDR1 SNHLY, CDR2 FYNNEI. With 1 base clipped from V and 11 bases from J, the junction kept 8 bases outside the gene matches. The CDR3: CASSEGGRAREQYF. CDR3 in DNA: TGTGCCAGCAGTGAAGGCGGGAGGGCCAGGGAGCAGTACTTC.

CDR3 DNA sequence: TGTGCCATCAGTGAGTCCTCCCAGGGTGAAAAACTGTTTTTT. This sequence encodes CAISESSQGEKLFF. This chain connects TRBV10-3 to TRBJ1-4, with D perhaps matching TRBD1 (5 bases). The V end lost 0 bases, the J end lost 7 bases, and 9 bases lay between the germline ends. CDR3 length: 14 amino acids. CDR1 and CDR2 from the germline V gene are ENHRY and SYGVKD.

With respect to this clone: A junction end diverges from the germline sequence, so it may reflect a read error. The chain joins TRBV29-1 to TRBJ2-6; perhaps TRBD1 as D (5 bases). The CDR3 runs to 12 residues. Germline values: CDR1 SQVTM, CDR2 ANQGSEA. This CDR3 reads CSVHSGANGLTF. The CDR3 nucleotides are TGCAGCGTCCACTCTGGGGCCAACGGCCTGACTTTC.

The V and J genes are TRBV19 and TRBJ1-2; tentative D call: TRBD1 (6 bases). Trimming pared 9 bases from V and 5 bases from J, leaving 16 bases between. The CDR3 has 13 amino acids. Germline V gene sequence: CDR1 LNHDA, CDR2 SQIVND (reference sequence). The CDR3 region is CASRTRTAYGYTF. CDR3 in DNA: TGTGCCAGCAGGACCCGGACAGCTTATGGCTACACCTTC.

The gene calls are TRBV6-1 and TRBJ2-7; perhaps TRBD1 as D (5 bases). The CDR3 is made up of 13 amino acids. The germline CDR1 and CDR2 sequences are MNHNS and SASEGT. Trimming took off 8 bases at V and 4 bases at J, with 15 bases between the two ends. The CDR3 DNA sequence: TGTGCCAGCGGAGAAGGCAGGGTATACGAGCAGTACTTC. Amino acid sequence: CASGEGRVYEQYF.

This chain uses TRBV6-6 with TRBJ2-3; TRBD1 matches at 9 bases. This CDR3 is built from 15 residues. Unmatched junction bases numbered 8, after V lost 6 bases and J lost 4 bases. Germline CDR1 is MNHNY and CDR2 is SVGAGI (reference sequence). Here the CDR3 DNA reads TGTGCCAGCAGGATGGGACAGGGCCCCCCAGATACGCAGTATTTT. As protein: CASRMGQGPPDTQYF.

This clone was seen just once. The chain employs TRBV2 and TRBJ2-5; 7 bases line up with TRBD2. The CDR3 covers 14 residues. With V trimmed by 10 bases and J by 4 bases, 12 bases remained unmatched. Germline CDR1 and CDR2: SNHLY and FYNNEI. DNA for the CDR3: TGTGCCACCAGACGCGGGGGTCTCGCAGAGACCCAGTACTTC. Translation: CATRRGGLAETQYF. Based on the CDR3 plus reference TRBV2 and TRBJ2-5, the full variable domain is EPEVTQTPSHQVTQMGQEVILRCVPISNHLYFYWYRQILGQKVEFLVSFYNNEISEKSEIFDDQFSVERPDGSNFTLKIRSTKLEDSAMYFCATRRGGLAETQYFGPGTRLLVL.

With regard to this clone: Compared with germline, one end of the junction differs, possibly owing to a read error. V is TRBV13 and J is TRBJ1-2, with D uncertain. The germline CDR1 and CDR2 sequences are PRHDT and FYEKMQ (reference sequence). The CDR3 is 15 amino acids. DNA for the CDR3: TGTGCCAGCAGTTTAGCCCACAGTCCTAACTATGGCTACACCTTC. It encodes CASSLAHSPNYGYTF. The full variable domain, rest sourced from reference TRBV13 and TRBJ1-2, is AAGVIQSPRHLIKEKRETATLKCYPIPRHDTVYWYQQGPGQDPQFLISFYEKMQSDKGSIPDRFSAQQFSDYHSELNMSSLELGDSALYFCASSLAHSPNYGYTFGSGTRLTVV.

The table lists this clone with a few counts. The chain has TRBV4-3 and TRBJ1-2; tentative D call: TRBD1 (6 bases). This CDR3 contains 15 residues. Germline V gene lookup returns CDR1 LGHNA and CDR2 YSLEER. The germline V and J ends were trimmed by 1 base and 4 bases, with 13 bases remaining between them. CDR3 region: CASSQVGGAGYGYTF. The CDR3 bases are TGCGCCAGCAGCCAAGTTGGGGGGGCGGGCTATGGCTACACCTTC.

The gene calls are TRBV4-3 and TRBJ2-1; D perhaps matches TRBD1 (6 bases). Trimming left V 0 bases short and J 8 bases short, with 11 bases between. CDR1 is LGHNA and CDR2 is YSLEER in the germline V gene. The CDR3 covers 14 residues. CDR3 amino acids: CASSQEQGFYEQFF. CDR3 DNA sequence: TGCGCCAGCAGCCAAGAGCAGGGGTTTTATGAGCAGTTCTTC.

V is TRBV19 and J is TRBJ2-1; 7 bases map to TRBD2. Trimming removed 3 bases from V and 4 bases from J; junction bases left unmatched: 15. Looked up from germline, CDR1 is LNHDA and CDR2 is SQIVND (reference sequence). The CDR3 loop spans 18 amino acids. The CDR3 is CASSIGMGGGSTYNEQFF. As DNA, the CDR3 is TGTGCCAGTAGTATCGGGATGGGGGGAGGGTCGACGTACAATGAGCAGTTCTTC.

The chain has TRBV6-1 and TRBJ2-7, with TRBD1 identical over 9 bases. Germline V gives CDR1 MNHNS, CDR2 SASEGT. The V gene end was trimmed by 1 base and the J gene end by 2 bases; junction bases not matched to a gene: 3. CDR3 size: 15 residues. This CDR3 is CASSEGWTGAYEQYF. CDR3 DNA: TGTGCCAGCAGTGAAGGTTGGACAGGGGCCTACGAGCAGTACTTC.

This chain connects TRBV18 to TRBJ2-7; 12 nucleotides agree with TRBD1. Germline assignment: CDR1 KGHSH and CDR2 LQKENI. The CDR3 length is 15 residues. CDR3 in amino acids: CASSPTVGTGGELDV. DNA of the CDR3: TGTGCCAGCTCTCCGACTGTCGGGACAGGGGGCGAATTAGACGTC.

V gene TRBV5-6 combines with J gene TRBJ1-4; tentatively, D is TRBD1 (6 bases). The V end lost 0 bases, the J end lost 8 bases, and 14 bases lay between the germline ends. Germline CDR1 reads SGHDT; CDR2 reads YYEEEE. This CDR3 spans 15 amino acids. The CDR3 spells CASSLASGGREKLFF. DNA of the CDR3: TGTGCCAGCAGCTTGGCAAGCGGGGGCCGAGAAAAACTGTTTTTT.

This clone has a handful of counts. The V and J genes are TRBV9 and TRBJ1-2; D possibly corresponds to TRBD1 (6 bases). This CDR3 contains 15 residues. V lost 4 bases and J 3 bases, leaving 16 bases between the germline ends. Germline lookup yields CDR1 SGDLS and CDR2 YYNGEE. The CDR3 here is CASSHGGREDYGYTF. The CDR3 DNA is TGTGCCAGCAGCCATGGGGGCAGGGAAGACTATGGCTACACCTTC.

The rearrangement uses TRBV10-3 and TRBJ2-5, with a tentative D call TRBD1 (5 bases). Germline CDR1 and CDR2: ENHRY and SYGVKD. The CDR3 is made up of 13 amino acids. Trimming took 6 bases from V and 2 from J, leaving 10 bases between them. CDR3 loop: CAISLTGQETQYF. As DNA, the CDR3 is TGTGCCATCAGCTTAACAGGACAAGAGACCCAGTACTTC.

The chain is built from TRBV4-2 and TRBJ2-1; the match to TRBD2 covers 8 bases. Germline V gene data show CDR1 as LGHNA and CDR2 as YNFKEQ. The CDR3 totals 17 residues. V was clipped by 1 base and J by 2 bases; unmatched bases: 7. CDR3 DNA: TGTGCCAGCAGCCAAGGAGAGCCGGGACTAGCCTACAATGAGCAGTTCTTC. As protein: CASSQGEPGLAYNEQFF.

This clone was found once. V is TRBV11-3 and J is TRBJ2-1, with 10 bases fitting TRBD2. Germline V lookup: CDR1 SGHNT, CDR2 YENEEA. The CDR3 length is 17 residues. The V gene end was trimmed by 5 bases and the J gene end by 7 bases; junction bases not matched to a gene: 14. The CDR3 loop is CASSGANSGGPGNEQFF. The CDR3 bases are TGTGCCAGCAGCGGAGCGAATAGCGGGGGGCCAGGTAATGAGCAGTTCTTC.

This chain joins TRBV10-1 and TRBJ1-6, with TRBD1 as a possible D gene (6 bases). From germline, CDR1 is WNHNN and CDR2 SYGVQD (reference sequence). The CDR3 sequence is 13 residues long. The V end lost 0 bases, the J end lost 11 bases, and 8 bases lay between the germline ends. CDR3 sequence (DNA): TGCGCCAGCAGTGAGTCCCAGGGGACACCCCTCCACTTT. Translated, it gives CASSESQGTPLHF.

DNA of the CDR3: TGTGCCAGCAGCCTCGGCGGGTATGATGAGCAGTTCTTC. Encoded protein: CASSLGGYDEQFF. The chain is built from TRBV7-6 and TRBJ2-1; a weak D match, TRBD2 (5 bases). This CDR3 has 13 residues. Germline CDR1 is SGHVS and CDR2 is FNYEAQ. V dropped 5 bases and J dropped 8 bases, with 13 bases sitting between them.

This chain connects TRBV6-6 to TRBJ2-7; TRBD2 agrees at 13 bases. Germline V gene sequence: CDR1 MNHNY, CDR2 SVGAGI (reference sequence). V lost 2 bases and J lost 3; bases outside the gene matches: 4. The CDR3 contains 16 residues. The CDR3 DNA follows: TGTGCCAGCAGTTACGAGGGACTAGCGGGAATCTACGAGCAGTACTTC. Its protein product is CASSYEGLAGIYEQYF.

The V and J genes are TRBV19 and TRBJ2-1, with 12 bases lining up with TRBD2. With 3 bases clipped from V and 8 bases from J, the junction kept 5 bases outside the gene matches. The CDR3 is made up of 15 amino acids. Germline CDR1 reads LNHDA; CDR2 reads SQIVND (reference sequence). The CDR3 DNA follows: TGTGCCAGTAGTATCTCACGACTAGCGGGAGATGAGCAGTTCTTC. Its protein is CASSISRLAGDEQFF.

This clone was seen a handful of times. The chain employs TRBV4-3 and TRBJ2-7, with TRBD2 matching over 9 bases. The V gene end was trimmed by 2 bases and the J gene end by 0 bases; junction bases not matched to a gene: 5. Germline CDR1 LGHNA, CDR2 YSLEER. The CDR3 loop spans 16 amino acids. The CDR3 sequence: CASSQHLAGVSYEQYF. The CDR3 DNA follows: TGCGCCAGCAGCCAACATTTAGCGGGAGTCTCCTACGAGCAGTACTTC.

Here the CDR3 reads CASSPPTDYGYTF. The CDR3 nucleotides read TGTGCCAGCTCACCCCCGACAGACTATGGCTACACCTTC. The V call is TRBV18, the J call TRBJ1-2; D might be TRBD1 (5 bases). The CDR3 length is 13 residues. The V gene's germline CDR1 is KGHSH and CDR2 LQKENI. V was shortened by 3 bases and J by 3 bases, with 8 bases between the two germline ends.

The rearrangement uses TRBV5-1 and TRBJ2-3; 9 bases agree with TRBD2. This CDR3 region has 15 residues. CDR1 and CDR2 from the germline V gene are SGHRS and YFSETQ. The junction had 5 bases not matched to a gene; V was cut back by 4 bases and J by 2 bases. The CDR3 region is CASSPKRGVTDTQYF. The CDR3 DNA follows: TGCGCCAGCAGCCCCAAGCGGGGGGTCACAGATACGCAGTATTTT.